This T cell receptor (beta chain) was sequenced during a study of sequential checkpoint blockade in melanoma. Study information: Maintenance nivolumab came after either treatment sequence.

The table came from immunoSEQ multiplex PCR; TCRdb's copy has only in-frame clones and leaves some out. The table lists approximately 13,000 clones, around 68% of them singletons. The CDR3 length is 14 residues. Germline CDR1 is MNHEY and CDR2 is SVGAGI. The V segment lost 5 bases and the J segment 4 bases; nucleotides outside the gene matches: 7. The treatment: randomized to nivolumab then ipilimumab (arm A) or the reverse (arm B). Patients had received no earlier DNA-damaging chemotherapy. The V gene is TRBV6-5, the J gene TRBJ1-1, with 7 bases identical to TRBD1. Sequenced material: CD8+ T cells sorted from blood (inferred from file names), taken from a patient given nivolumab and ipilimumab in sequence. The sequence was obtained from a human donor with melanoma. CDR3 coding DNA: TGTGCCAGCAGTCAGGGGGGCAGGGGCACTGAAGCTTTCTTT. This gives the protein CASSQGGRGTEAFF.